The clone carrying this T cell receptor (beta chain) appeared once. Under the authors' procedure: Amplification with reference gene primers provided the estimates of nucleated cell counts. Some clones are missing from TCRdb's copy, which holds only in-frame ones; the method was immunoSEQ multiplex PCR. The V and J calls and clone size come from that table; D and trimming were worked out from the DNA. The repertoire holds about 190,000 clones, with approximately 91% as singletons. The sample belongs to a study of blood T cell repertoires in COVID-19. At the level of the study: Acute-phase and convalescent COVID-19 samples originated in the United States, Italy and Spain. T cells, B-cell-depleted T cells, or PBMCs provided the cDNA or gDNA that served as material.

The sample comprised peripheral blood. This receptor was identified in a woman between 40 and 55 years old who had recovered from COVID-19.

The CDR3 DNA sequence: TGTGCCAGCAGTGAAGTGTCAGTGGTGTACACTGAAGCTTTCTTT. Protein product: CASSEVSVVYTEAFF. J is TRBJ1-1 and V is TRBV6-1; no clear D. V lost 1 base and J 3 bases, leaving 12 bases between the germline ends. The V gene's germline CDR1 is MNHNS and CDR2 SASEGT. CDR3 length equals 15 residues.